This T cell receptor (beta chain) appears in the sequencing data of a study of cytomegalovirus exposure and HLA in healthy donors. Whole-study results and caveats: Further analysis, carried out later, found HLA-associated TCR beta chains more clonally expanded than equally common other chains. The dataset shows that most TCR sequences were rare, while some public TCRs occurred in many donors.

Germline loops: CDR1 MGHRA, CDR2 YSYEKL. The CDR3 totals 16 residues. After removal of 3 bases from V and 3 bases from J, the junction contained 3 bases not matched to a gene. Researchers ran the PCR with 60 Vbeta and 13 Jbeta primers. The data were produced by immunoSEQ multiplex PCR, yet TCRdb's version contains in-frame clones alone and is incomplete. The repertoire holds about 130,000 clones, 60% to 80% seen once, with approximately 2.6% in the top ten. Turning to this clone: Its antigen is still unknown.

V is TRBV4-1 and J is TRBJ2-7; 15 nucleotides align to TRBD2. The material sequenced was PBMCs. The sequence derives from a woman aged 55-70 years in good health and CMV-seropositive. CDR3 nucleotide sequence: TGCGCCAGCAGCCACGTGGGACTAGCGGGAGGCTACGAGCAGTACTTC. Its protein is CASSHVGLAGGYEQYF.